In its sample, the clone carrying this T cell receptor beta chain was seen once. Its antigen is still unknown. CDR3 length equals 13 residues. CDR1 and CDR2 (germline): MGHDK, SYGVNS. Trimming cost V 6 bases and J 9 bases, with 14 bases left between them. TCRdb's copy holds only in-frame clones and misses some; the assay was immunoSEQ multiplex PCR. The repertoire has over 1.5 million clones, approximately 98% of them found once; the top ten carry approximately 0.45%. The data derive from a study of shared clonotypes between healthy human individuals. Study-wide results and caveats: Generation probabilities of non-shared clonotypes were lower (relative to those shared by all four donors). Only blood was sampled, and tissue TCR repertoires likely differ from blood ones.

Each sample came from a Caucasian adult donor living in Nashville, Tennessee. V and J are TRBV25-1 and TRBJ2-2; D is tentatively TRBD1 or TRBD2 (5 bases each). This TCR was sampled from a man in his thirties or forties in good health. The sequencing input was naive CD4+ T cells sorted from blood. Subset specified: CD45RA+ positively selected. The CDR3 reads CASRGPGGRELFF. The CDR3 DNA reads TGTGCCAGCAGGGGACCAGGCGGAAGGGAGCTGTTTTTT.